This TCR beta chain derives from a study of blood T cell repertoires in COVID-19. Overall study context: From the United States, Italy and Spain came samples of acute and convalescent COVID-19. Nucleic acid was either cDNA or gDNA, and it came from T cells, B-cell-depleted T cells, or PBMCs.

Original processing methods: Reference gene primer amplification gave estimated nucleated cell counts. The table came from immunoSEQ multiplex PCR; TCRdb's copy has only in-frame clones and leaves some out. The V and J calls and clone size are taken from that table; D and trimming were inferred from the DNA. In the table there are fewer than 350,000 clones, about nine tenths of which are singletons. There are a few counts of this clone. Seattle patient enrollment occurred during active infection, with longitudinal follow-up thereafter. Material for sequencing was peripheral blood. The TCR was taken from a woman under 40 with COVID-19, enrolled during active disease.

CDR3 DNA: TGTGCCAGCAGGGCCGGGACTTTTGGCTACACCTTC. Protein: CASRAGTFGYTF. The V call is TRBV6-5, the J call TRBJ1-2, with TRBD1 as a possible D gene (5 bases). Trimming stripped 6 bases from V and 7 bases from J, with 12 bases between. This CDR3 region has 12 residues. The germline CDR1 and CDR2 sequences are MNHEY and SVGAGI.